This TCR beta chain was captured in a study of blood T cell repertoires in COVID-19. Turning to the study itself: Researchers got acute and convalescent COVID-19 samples from the United States, Italy and Spain. T cells, B-cell-depleted T cells, or PBMCs supplied cDNA or gDNA.

Trimming cost V 2 bases and J 2 bases; bases outside gene matches: 7. CDR1 KGHDR and CDR2 SFDVKD come from the germline V gene. The CDR3 runs 18 residues. As handled by the study authors: Cell counts per sample came from amplifying reference gene primers. Method: immunoSEQ multiplex PCR; TCRdb's copy keeps in-frame clones and lacks some. That table gives V, J and clone size, and the DNA gave D and trimming. The profile covers 110,000 to 150,000 clones, with roughly three quarters appearing a single time and 4% to 4.5% taken by the ten largest. The receptor was derived from a man aged 60 to 75 with acute or convalescent COVID-19. The V call is TRBV24-1, the J call TRBJ2-7; the match to TRBD2 covers 14 bases. The material sequenced was peripheral blood. The CDR3 DNA reads TGTGCCACCAGTGATTCCCAGACTAGCGGGAGGGTCGCCTACGAGCAGTACTTC. This codes for CATSDSQTSGRVAYEQYF.